Described below is a single TCR beta chain sequence and its context. The repertoire was sequenced with immunoSEQ multiplex PCR; TCRdb's copy has only in-frame clones and lacks some. The repertoire includes 200,000 to 250,000 clones, roughly 94% of them detected once, and about 1.6% sits in the top ten. This record belongs to a study of control samples from healthy donors and cancer patients. The CDR3 covers 15 residues. The germline V gene has CDR1 LNHDA and CDR2 SQIVND (reference sequence). V dropped 3 bases and J dropped 0 bases, with 9 bases sitting between them. This sequence originates from a man aged 50-60 years in good health. The sequenced material came from blood. The rearrangement joins TRBV19 to TRBJ2-1; D not certain. The CDR3 region is CASSMAESSYNEQFF. For the CDR3, the DNA is TGTGCCAGTAGTATGGCCGAAAGCTCCTACAATGAGCAGTTCTTC.